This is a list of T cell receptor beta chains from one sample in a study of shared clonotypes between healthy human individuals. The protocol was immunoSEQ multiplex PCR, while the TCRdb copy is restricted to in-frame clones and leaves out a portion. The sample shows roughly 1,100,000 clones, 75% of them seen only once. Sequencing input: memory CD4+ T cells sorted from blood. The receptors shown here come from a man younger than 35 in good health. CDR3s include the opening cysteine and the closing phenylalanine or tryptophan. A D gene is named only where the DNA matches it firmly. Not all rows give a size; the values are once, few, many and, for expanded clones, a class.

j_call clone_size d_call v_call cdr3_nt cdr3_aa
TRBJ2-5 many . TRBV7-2 TGTGCCAGCAGCTTACACGGGTTTGAGACCCAGTACTTC CASSLHGFETQYF
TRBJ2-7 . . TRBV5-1 TGCGCCAGCAGCTGGAATGGGGAGTCCTACGAGCAGTACTTC CASSWNGESYEQYF
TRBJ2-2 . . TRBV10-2 TGCGCCAGCAGCTGGACCGCGGGGGAGCTGTTTTTT CASSWTAGELFF
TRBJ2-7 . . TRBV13 TGTGCCAGCAGCGCGAGATTGGGCGAGCAGTACTTC CASSARLGEQYF
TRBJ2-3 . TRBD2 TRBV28 TGTGCCAGCAGTAAACTAGCGGGGGTTGGAGATACGCAGTATTTT CASSKLAGVGDTQYF
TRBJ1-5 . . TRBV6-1 TGTGCCAGCGTGGTGAGGGGAGAAAATCAGCCCCAGCATTTT CASVVRGENQPQHF
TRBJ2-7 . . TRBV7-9 TGTGCCAGCAGCTTAGAGGGTTTGGTGCAGTACTTC CASSLEGLVQYF
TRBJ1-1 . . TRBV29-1 TGCAGCGTTGAGGGGGGGATGAACACTGAAGCTTTCTTT CSVEGGMNTEAFF
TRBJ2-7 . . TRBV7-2 TGTGCCAGCAGCTTAGAAACAGGGAGCTACGAGCAGTACTTC CASSLETGSYEQYF
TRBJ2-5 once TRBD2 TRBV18 TGTGCCAGCTCACCACCGAGTCAGCGGGAGGGCGGGACCCAGTACTTC CASSPPSQREGGTQYF
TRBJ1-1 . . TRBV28 TGTGCCAGCAGTTTTCCTCCACTGAACACTGAAGCTTTCTTT CASSFPPLNTEAFF
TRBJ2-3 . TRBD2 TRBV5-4 TGTGCCAGCAGCCCTTCTAGCGGGGCCACAGATACGCAGTATTTT CASSPSSGATDTQYF
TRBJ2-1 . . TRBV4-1 TGCGCCAGCAGCCGGGCCCAGGGTAATGAGCAGTTCTTC CASSRAQGNEQFF
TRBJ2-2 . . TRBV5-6 TGTGCCAGCAGCTTGGGGGTCTTTGTTTCCGGGGAGCTGTTTTTT CASSLGVFVSGELFF
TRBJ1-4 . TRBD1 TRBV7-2 TGTGCCAGCAGCTTAGTTTGGACAGGGGTTGAAAAACTGTTTTTT CASSLVWTGVEKLFF
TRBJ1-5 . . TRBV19 TGTGCCAGTAGTGGTGGGGGGCCCGGATCGCATCAGCCCCAGCATTTT CASSGGGPGSHQPQHF
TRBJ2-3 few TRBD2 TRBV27 TGTGCCAGCAGTTCCAGCGGGGGAGAAACAGATACGCAGTATTTT CASSSSGGETDTQYF
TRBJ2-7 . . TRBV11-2 TGTGCCAGCAGCTTACAGCAGGGGTTGAGCGAGCAGTACTTC CASSLQQGLSEQYF